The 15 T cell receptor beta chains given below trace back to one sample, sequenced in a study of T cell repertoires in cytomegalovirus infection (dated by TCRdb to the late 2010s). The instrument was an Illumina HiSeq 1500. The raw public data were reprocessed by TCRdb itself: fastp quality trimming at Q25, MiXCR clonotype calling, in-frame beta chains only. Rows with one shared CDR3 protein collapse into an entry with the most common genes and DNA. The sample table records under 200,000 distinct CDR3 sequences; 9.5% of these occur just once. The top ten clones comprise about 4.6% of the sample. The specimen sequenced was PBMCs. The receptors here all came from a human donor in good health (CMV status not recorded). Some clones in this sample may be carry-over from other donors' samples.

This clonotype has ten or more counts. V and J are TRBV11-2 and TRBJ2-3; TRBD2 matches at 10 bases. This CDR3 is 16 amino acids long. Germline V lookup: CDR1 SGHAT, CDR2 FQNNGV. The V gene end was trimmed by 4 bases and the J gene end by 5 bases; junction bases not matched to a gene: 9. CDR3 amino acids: CASSSLSGGFRDTQYF. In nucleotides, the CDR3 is TGTGCCAGCAGCTCACTTAGCGGGGGGTTCAGAGATACGCAGTATTTT.

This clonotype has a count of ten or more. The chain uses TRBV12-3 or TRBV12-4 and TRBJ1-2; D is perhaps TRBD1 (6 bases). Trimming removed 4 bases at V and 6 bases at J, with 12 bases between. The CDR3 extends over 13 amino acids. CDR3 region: CASSYQGRNGYTF. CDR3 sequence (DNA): TGTGCCAGCAGTTATCAGGGGAGGAATGGCTACACCTTC.

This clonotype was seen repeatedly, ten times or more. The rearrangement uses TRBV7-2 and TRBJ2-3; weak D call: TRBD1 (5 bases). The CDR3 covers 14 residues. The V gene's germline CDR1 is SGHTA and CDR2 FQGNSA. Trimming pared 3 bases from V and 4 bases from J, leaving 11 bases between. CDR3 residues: CASSLGRGPDTQYF. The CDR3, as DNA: TGTGCCAGCAGCTTGGGAAGGGGCCCAGATACGCAGTATTTT. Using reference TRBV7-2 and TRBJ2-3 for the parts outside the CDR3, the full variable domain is GAGVSQSPSNKVTEKGKDVELRCDPISGHTALYWYRQSLGQGLEFLIYFQGNSAPDKSGLPSDRFSAERTGGSVSTLTIQRTQQEDSAVYLCASSLGRGPDTQYFGPGTRLTVL.

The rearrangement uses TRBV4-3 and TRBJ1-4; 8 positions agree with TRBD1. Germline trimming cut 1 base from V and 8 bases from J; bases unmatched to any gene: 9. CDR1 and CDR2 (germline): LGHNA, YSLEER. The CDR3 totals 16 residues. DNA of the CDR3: TGCGCCAGCAGCCAAGCCAGACAGGGGCGAGGGGAAAAACTGTTTTTT. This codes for CASSQARQGRGEKLFF.

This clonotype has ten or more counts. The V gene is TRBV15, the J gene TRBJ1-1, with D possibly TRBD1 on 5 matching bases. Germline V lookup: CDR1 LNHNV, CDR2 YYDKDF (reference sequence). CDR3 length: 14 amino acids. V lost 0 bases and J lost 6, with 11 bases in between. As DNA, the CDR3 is TGTGCCACCAGCAGAGAAAGCTGGGGGGCTGAAGCTTTCTTT. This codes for CATSRESWGAEAFF.

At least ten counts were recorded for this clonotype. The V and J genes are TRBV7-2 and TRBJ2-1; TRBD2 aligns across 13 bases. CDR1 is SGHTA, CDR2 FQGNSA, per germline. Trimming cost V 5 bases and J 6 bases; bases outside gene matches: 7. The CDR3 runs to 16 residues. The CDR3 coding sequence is TGTGCCAGCAGCATCTTGGGACTAGCGGGGTTCAATGAGCAGTTCTTC. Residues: CASSILGLAGFNEQFF.

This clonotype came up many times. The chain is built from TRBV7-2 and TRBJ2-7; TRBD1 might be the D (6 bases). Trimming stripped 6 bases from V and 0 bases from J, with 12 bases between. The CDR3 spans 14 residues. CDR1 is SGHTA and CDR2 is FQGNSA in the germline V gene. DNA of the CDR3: TGTGCCAGCAGACAAACAGGGTACTCCTACGAGCAGTACTTC. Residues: CASRQTGYSYEQYF.

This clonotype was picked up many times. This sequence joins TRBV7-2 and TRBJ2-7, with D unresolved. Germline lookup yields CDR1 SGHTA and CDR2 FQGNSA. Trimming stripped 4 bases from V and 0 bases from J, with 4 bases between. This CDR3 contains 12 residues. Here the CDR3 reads CASSSSSYEQYF. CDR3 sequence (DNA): TGTGCCAGCAGCTCGAGCTCCTACGAGCAGTACTTC.

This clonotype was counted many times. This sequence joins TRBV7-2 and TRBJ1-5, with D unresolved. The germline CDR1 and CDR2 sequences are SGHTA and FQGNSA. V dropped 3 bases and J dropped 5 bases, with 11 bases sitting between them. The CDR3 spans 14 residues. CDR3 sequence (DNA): TGTGCCAGCAGCTTTCCCGGGGTGGATCAGCCCCAGCATTTT. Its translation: CASSFPGVDQPQHF.

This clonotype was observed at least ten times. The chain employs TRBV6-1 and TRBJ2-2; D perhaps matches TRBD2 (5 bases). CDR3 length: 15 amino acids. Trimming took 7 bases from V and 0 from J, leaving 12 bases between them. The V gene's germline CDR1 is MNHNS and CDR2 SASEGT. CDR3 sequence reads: CASIEGLANTGELFF. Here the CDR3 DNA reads TGTGCCAGCATAGAGGGCCTCGCGAACACCGGGGAGCTGTTTTTT.

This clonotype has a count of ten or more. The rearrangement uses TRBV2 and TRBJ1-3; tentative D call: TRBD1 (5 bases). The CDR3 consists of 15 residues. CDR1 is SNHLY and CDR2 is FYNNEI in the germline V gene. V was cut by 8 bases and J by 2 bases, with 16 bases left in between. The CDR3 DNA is TGTGCCAGCGCCGAGGGGAGGGCCACTGGAAACACCATATATTTT. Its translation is CASAEGRATGNTIYF.

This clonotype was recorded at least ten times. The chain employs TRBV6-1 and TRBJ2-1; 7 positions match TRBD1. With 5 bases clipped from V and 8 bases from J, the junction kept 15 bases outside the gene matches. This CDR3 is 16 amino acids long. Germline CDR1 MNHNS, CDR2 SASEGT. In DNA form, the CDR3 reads TGTGCCAGCAGTCTCGGCCCAGACAGGGTTATCTATGAGCAGTTCTTC. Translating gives CASSLGPDRVIYEQFF.

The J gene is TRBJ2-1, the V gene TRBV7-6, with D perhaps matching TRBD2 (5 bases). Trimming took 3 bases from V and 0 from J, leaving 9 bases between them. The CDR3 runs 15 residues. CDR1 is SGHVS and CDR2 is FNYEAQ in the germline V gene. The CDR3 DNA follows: TGTGCCAGCAGCTTTGGGGAGAGCTCCTACAATGAGCAGTTCTTC. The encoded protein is CASSFGESSYNEQFF. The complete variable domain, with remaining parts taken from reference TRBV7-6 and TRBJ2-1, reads GAGVSQSPRYKVTKRGQDVALRCDPISGHVSLYWYRQALGQGPEFLTYFNYEAQQDKSGLPNDRFSAERPEGSISTLTIQRTEQRDSAMYRCASSFGESSYNEQFFGPGTRLTVL.

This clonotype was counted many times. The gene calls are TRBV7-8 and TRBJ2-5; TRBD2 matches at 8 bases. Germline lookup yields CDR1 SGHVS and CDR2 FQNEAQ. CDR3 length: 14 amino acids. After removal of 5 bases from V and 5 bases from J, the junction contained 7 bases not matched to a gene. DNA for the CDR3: TGTGCCAGCAGCCCCCCCCGCGGGAGGGAGACCCAGTACTTC. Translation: CASSPPRGRETQYF.

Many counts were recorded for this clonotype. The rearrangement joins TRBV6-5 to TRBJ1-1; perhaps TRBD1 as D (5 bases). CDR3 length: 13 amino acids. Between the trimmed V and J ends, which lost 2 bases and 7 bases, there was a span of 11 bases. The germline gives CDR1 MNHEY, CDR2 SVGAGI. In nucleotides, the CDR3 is TGTGCCAGCAGTTACCTTCTTGACAGTGAAGCTTTCTTT. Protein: CASSYLLDSEAFF.